This entry lists 8 T cell receptor beta chains sequenced from one sample in a study of Graves' ophthalmopathy and Graves' hyperthyroidism. Amplification from RNA transcripts yielded the TCR beta CDR3 regions. The authors performed first-round RT-PCR with HTBI primers and then a second-round multiplex PCR. TCRdb re-called the multiplex PCR reads with MiXCR, one entry per CDR3 protein. The sample has about 370,000 distinct CDR3 sequences; about a sixth are singletons. Sequencing used peripheral blood. The receptors originated from an adult woman with stable Graves' hyperthyroidism.

The chain's CDR3 is CASAAGTGVYEQYF. The CDR3 coding sequence is TGCGCCAGCGCCGCCGGGACAGGAGTGTACGAGCAGTACTTC. The chain has TRBV10-2 and TRBJ2-7; TRBD1 matches at 8 bases. J was trimmed by 4 bases and V by 8 bases; bases with no gene match: 10. The CDR3 loop spans 14 amino acids. Germline values: CDR1 WSHSY, CDR2 SAAADI.

The chain uses TRBV7-8 and TRBJ1-1, with a tentative D call TRBD1 (5 bases). V was pared by 5 bases and J by 0 bases, with 7 bases between. The CDR3 extends over 13 amino acids. Looked up from germline, CDR1 is SGHVS and CDR2 is FQNEAQ. The CDR3 loop reads CASSGRVNTEAFF. CDR3 DNA: TGTGCCAGCAGCGGCAGGGTGAACACTGAAGCTTTCTTT. The full variable domain, in which reference TRBV7-8 and TRBJ1-1 provide the parts outside the CDR3, is GAGVSQSPRYKVAKRGQDVALRCDPISGHVSLFWYQQALGQGPEFLTYFQNEAQLDKSGLPSDRFFAERPEGSVSTLKIQRTQQEDSAVYLCASSGRVNTEAFFGQGTRLTVV.

There are many counts of this clonotype. This chain connects TRBV28 to TRBJ2-5; 13 nucleotides line up with TRBD2. Germline CDR1 reads MDHEN; CDR2 reads SYDVKM. The CDR3 is 16 residues long. Trimming removed 4 bases from V and 5 bases from J; junction bases left unmatched: 7. In DNA form, the CDR3 reads TGTGCCAGCAGTTCCGGACTAGCGGGAGACGTGGAGACCCAGTACTTC. This encodes CASSSGLAGDVETQYF.

The genes are TRBV9 and TRBJ1-1; D may be TRBD1 (5 bases). Trimming stripped 5 bases from V and 0 bases from J, with 14 bases between. The CDR3 sequence is 15 residues long. Germline V gives CDR1 SGDLS, CDR2 YYNGEE. The CDR3 reads CASSRDGNMNTEAFF. The CDR3 DNA follows: TGTGCCAGCAGTAGGGACGGGAACATGAACACTGAAGCTTTCTTT.

The genes are TRBV20-1 and TRBJ1-3; TRBD1 agrees at 10 bases. V lost 1 base to trimming and J lost 3 bases; unmatched junction nucleotides: 3. CDR1 and CDR2 (germline): DFQATT, SNEGSKA (reference sequence). This CDR3 region has 15 residues. The CDR3 bases are TGCAGTGCTAGAGCCGACAGGGGGCTTGGAAACACCATATATTTT. Amino acids: CSARADRGLGNTIYF.

The V gene is TRBV19, the J gene TRBJ1-1; no firm D call. V lost 1 base, J lost 0 bases, and 9 bases lay in between. This CDR3 is built from 15 residues. The germline V gene has CDR1 LNHDA and CDR2 SQIVND (reference sequence). CDR3 nucleotide sequence: TGTGCCAGTAGTATAGGGGCCGGAATGAACACTGAAGCTTTCTTT. Its translation is CASSIGAGMNTEAFF. The variable domain in full, completed from reference TRBV19 and TRBJ1-1, reads DGGITQSPKYLFRKEGQNVTLSCEQNLNHDAMYWYRQDPGQGLRLIYYSQIVNDFQKGDIAEGYSVSREKKESFPLTVTSAQKNPTAFYLCASSIGAGMNTEAFFGQGTRLTVV.

This clonotype was seen many times. The rearrangement links TRBV6-5 to TRBJ1-1; possible D gene TRBD1, 5 bases. The CDR3 has 16 residues. V lost 2 bases and J 0 bases, leaving 13 bases between the germline ends. Germline values: CDR1 MNHEY, CDR2 SVGAGI. For the CDR3, the DNA is TGTGCCAGCAGTTACGGATTGGGACGGCTGAACACTGAAGCTTTCTTT. It encodes CASSYGLGRLNTEAFF.

At least ten counts were recorded for this clonotype. This chain joins TRBV20-1 and TRBJ2-6; TRBD2 is a possible D gene (6 bases). Deletions cut 0 bases from V and 4 bases from J, with 10 bases between. Germline-derived CDR1 and CDR2 are DFQATT and SNEGSKA (reference sequence). This CDR3 has 15 amino acids. CDR3 in amino acids: CSARDPGDGANVLTF. Here the CDR3 DNA reads TGCAGTGCTAGAGATCCGGGGGACGGGGCCAACGTCCTGACTTTC.